The present T cell receptor (beta chain) was sequenced within a study of T cell responses to AZD1222 COVID-19 vaccine. Study-level results: The donors showed a predominance of white British ancestry and of females, with possible underestimation of clonal diversity. Without day 14 samples, only post-peak T cell repertoires were studied.

This CDR3 spans 12 amino acids. Some clones are missing from TCRdb's copy, which holds only in-frame ones; the method was immunoSEQ multiplex PCR. The table includes 100,000 to 150,000 clones, about 88% detected once. On this clone itself: Its antigen is not known.

The sequence was obtained from an adult in good health. This rearrangement joins TRBV21-1 to TRBJ1-1. TRBV21-1 constitutes a pseudogene. The sample here was peripheral blood, taken on day 0 of AZD1222 vaccination. The CDR3 DNA reads TGTGCCAGGGTCGTAAAGAACACTGAAGCTTTCTTT. Encoded protein: CARVVKNTEAFF.